Below, 32 T cell receptor beta chains from the same sample are listed, as sequenced in a study of human T cells and chemical hapten exposure. Time point denoted: pre-sensitization, week 0. The treatment here: therapeutic diphenylcyclopropenone sensitization with weekly scalp DPC. TCRdb used MiXCR to reprocess the RACE reads, holding one entry per CDR3 protein. The table records about 89,000 distinct CDR3 sequences, 11% of them present only once. This specimen was whole blood, taken in connection with sensitization to the hapten diphenylcyclopropenone (DPC). The source of these receptors is a woman in her sixties with alopecia areata. Some clones in this sample may be carry-over from other donors' samples.

This clonotype has a count of ten or more. V usage is TRBV7-6 and J usage is TRBJ1-1; TRBD1 agrees at 8 bases. Looked up from germline, CDR1 is SGHVS and CDR2 is FNYEAQ. The V gene end was trimmed by 4 bases and the J gene end by 2 bases; junction bases not matched to a gene: 6. This CDR3 has 15 residues. The CDR3: CASSSWTGINTEAFF. The CDR3 nucleotides are TGTGCCAGCAGCTCTTGGACAGGGATAAACACTGAAGCTTTCTTT.

In its sample, this clonotype was seen a few times. CDR3 sequence: CSAAPGAASRNTIYF. CDR3 in DNA: TGCAGTGCCGCCCCCGGGGCAGCAAGTAGGAACACCATATATTTT. The chain joins TRBV20-1 to TRBJ1-3; weak D call: TRBD1 (5 bases). This CDR3 contains 15 residues. V was cut by 6 bases and J by 7 bases, with 22 bases left in between. Germline CDR1 DFQATT, CDR2 SNEGSKA (reference sequence).

In its sample, this clonotype was seen many times. The chain couples TRBV19 to TRBJ1-1, with 8 bases matching TRBD1. The CDR3 has 16 residues. J was trimmed by 5 bases and V by 4 bases; bases with no gene match: 12. Germline values: CDR1 LNHDA, CDR2 SQIVND (reference sequence). The CDR3 loop reads CASSRNRGGSVTEAFF. The CDR3 region has the DNA TGTGCCAGTAGTAGAAACAGGGGGGGGTCCGTTACTGAAGCTTTCTTT.

This clonotype was observed many times. CDR3 sequence reads: CASSYSGGRETQYF. CDR3 DNA sequence: TGTGCCAGCAGTTACTCAGGGGGCAGAGAGACCCAGTACTTC. The chain has TRBV6-6 and TRBJ2-5, with 7 bases lining up with TRBD1. The CDR3 loop spans 14 amino acids. The germline V gene encodes CDR1 MNHNY and CDR2 SVGAGI (reference sequence). J lost 4 bases, V lost 0 bases, and 2 bases had no gene match.

The chain carries TRBV29-1 and TRBJ1-2; no reliable D call. Per the germline V gene, CDR1 is SQVTM and CDR2 is ANQGSEA. The CDR3 spans 8 residues. The germline V and J ends were trimmed by 1 base and 9 bases, with 0 bases remaining between them. The CDR3 nucleotides read TGCAGCGTTGAAGGCTACACCTTC. This encodes CSVEGYTF.

This chain connects TRBV19 to TRBJ1-2, with D unclear. The germline gives CDR1 LNHDA, CDR2 SQIVND (reference sequence). Between the trimmed V and J ends, which lost 2 bases and 5 bases, there was a span of 9 bases. The CDR3 consists of 13 residues. The CDR3 bases are TGTGCCAGTAGTATAATCCCCCCTTATGGCTACACCTTC. It codes for CASSIIPPYGYTF.

The genes are TRBV19 and TRBJ2-3, with TRBD2 matching 15 bases. V lost 3 bases and J lost 6; bases outside the gene matches: 7. The CDR3 length is 17 residues. The germline CDR1 and CDR2 sequences are LNHDA and SQIVND (reference sequence). Here the CDR3 reads CASSIRTSGGASDTQYF. CDR3 in DNA: TGTGCCAGTAGTATCCGGACTAGCGGGGGGGCCTCGGATACGCAGTATTTT.

The V and J genes are TRBV20-1 and TRBJ1-4; D gene ambiguous. Germline values: CDR1 DFQATT, CDR2 SNEGSKA (reference sequence). Trimming cost V 2 bases and J 0 bases, with 4 bases left between them. The CDR3 has 13 residues. DNA of the CDR3: TGCAGTGCTAGACCAGCAACTAATGAAAAACTGTTTTTT. As protein: CSARPATNEKLFF.

This clonotype was seen a few times. The rearrangement joins TRBV11-2 to TRBJ2-3; D unresolved. This CDR3 has 13 residues. The V end lost 0 bases, the J end lost 12 bases, and 13 bases lay between the germline ends. Germline V gives CDR1 SGHAT, CDR2 FQNNGV. As DNA, the CDR3 is TGTGCCAGCAGCTTAGATAGTTTGGATTTCCAGTATTTT. Protein product: CASSLDSLDFQYF.

The CDR3 DNA sequence: TGTGCCAGCTCACCACGGGTTTCCCCTCAAGAGACCCAGTACTTC. It encodes CASSPRVSPQETQYF. The V gene is TRBV18, the J gene TRBJ2-5; D uncertain. CDR3 length: 15 amino acids. The germline CDR1 and CDR2 sequences are KGHSH and LQKENI. Trimming took 1 base from V and 2 from J, leaving 11 bases between them.

This clonotype appeared many times. The chain uses TRBV9 and TRBJ2-6; 11 positions agree with TRBD1. V shed 3 bases and J 4 bases; nucleotides not matched to a gene: 18. The CDR3 extends over 21 amino acids. Germline CDR1 SGDLS, CDR2 YYNGEE. Here the CDR3 reads CASSATIREGQGADGANVLTF. DNA of the CDR3: TGTGCCAGCAGCGCTACCATTAGAGAAGGACAGGGGGCCGACGGGGCCAACGTCCTGACTTTC.

This clonotype was counted a few times. The J gene is TRBJ2-7, the V gene TRBV4-2; 12 positions match TRBD2. The germline V gene has CDR1 LGHNA and CDR2 YNFKEQ. The CDR3 has 20 residues. V shed 0 bases, J shed 6 bases, and the junction held 18 bases outside the gene matches. The CDR3 loop reads CASSQDKASGGAPPKCEQYF. The CDR3 DNA sequence: TGTGCCAGCAGCCAAGATAAGGCTAGCGGGGGGGCTCCCCCGAAATGCGAGCAGTACTTC.

The J gene is TRBJ2-5, the V gene TRBV13; 11 bases fit TRBD2. V lost 5 bases and J lost 1; bases outside the gene matches: 6. CDR3 length: 16 amino acids. CDR1 PRHDT and CDR2 FYEKMQ come from the germline V gene (reference sequence). DNA for the CDR3: TGTGCCAGCAGCCCATTTGGACTAGCGGGCCAAGAGACCCAGTACTTC. This sequence encodes CASSPFGLAGQETQYF.

This clonotype was seen ten or more times. The chain couples TRBV7-8 to TRBJ1-6; D gene unclear. Deletions cut 6 bases from V and 0 bases from J, with 9 bases between. The CDR3 totals 15 residues. Per germline, CDR1 SGHVS and CDR2 FQNEAQ. The CDR3 loop is CASRRGGSYNSPLHF. Written as DNA, the CDR3 is TGTGCCAGCAGGCGGGGAGGCTCCTATAATTCACCCCTCCACTTT.

The rearrangement uses TRBV25-1 and TRBJ2-3; 16 nucleotides line up with TRBD2. Germline CDR1 MGHDK, CDR2 SYGVNS. The junction had 5 bases not matched to a gene; V was cut back by 6 bases and J by 2 bases. The CDR3 contains 17 residues. CDR3 in amino acids: CASRGGLAGGFTDTQYF. The CDR3 DNA is TGTGCCAGCAGGGGGGGACTAGCGGGAGGGTTCACAGATACGCAGTATTTT.

The rearrangement uses TRBV19 and TRBJ1-3; no firm D call. CDR3 size: 14 residues. V lost 3 bases to trimming and J lost 3 bases, with 9 bases between them. Per the germline V gene, CDR1 is LNHDA and CDR2 is SQIVND (reference sequence). The chain's CDR3 is CASSIYSVGNTIYF. CDR3 in DNA: TGTGCCAGTAGTATTTACTCTGTTGGAAACACCATATATTTT.

This clonotype was found many times. The chain employs TRBV2 and TRBJ2-1, with unresolved D. The CDR3 contains 14 residues. Germline V lookup: CDR1 SNHLY, CDR2 FYNNEI. V was trimmed by 2 bases and J by 7 bases, leaving 12 bases between them. CDR3 residues: CASSEYGLGNEQFF. CDR3 coding DNA: TGTGCCAGCAGTGAATACGGGCTTGGGAATGAGCAGTTCTTC.

This clonotype occurred many times. The V gene is TRBV20-1, the J gene TRBJ2-2, with D possibly TRBD1 on 6 matching bases. From germline, CDR1 is DFQATT and CDR2 SNEGSKA (reference sequence). This CDR3 region has 16 residues. The V and J ends lost 1 base and 0 bases respectively, with 12 bases between them. The CDR3 region has the DNA TGCAGTGCTAGAGCCAAACAGGGTTCGAACACCGGGGAGCTGTTTTTT. Translation: CSARAKQGSNTGELFF.

This clonotype was detected many times. The gene calls are TRBV6-5 and TRBJ1-5; the D is unclear. Per germline, CDR1 MNHEY and CDR2 SVGAGI. There are 13 residues in the CDR3. Trimming took 6 bases from V and 0 from J, leaving 6 bases between them. DNA for the CDR3: TGTGCCAGCAGCTACGATAGCAATCAGCCCCAGCATTTT. It codes for CASSYDSNQPQHF.

CDR3 amino acids: CASSIPGLVQYF. The CDR3 DNA follows: TGTGCCAGCAGCATTCCGGGACTGGTGCAGTACTTC. The chain carries TRBV3-1 and TRBJ2-7, with a possible D match to TRBD2 (6 bases). Germline CDR1 reads LGHDT; CDR2 reads YNNKEL (reference sequence). V was pared by 5 bases and J by 9 bases, with 14 bases between. The CDR3 loop spans 12 amino acids.

At least ten counts were recorded for this clonotype. DNA of the CDR3: TGTGCCAGCAGCCCAACCGGGACAGCACTCCACGAGCAGTACTTC. Its translation: CASSPTGTALHEQYF. The rearrangement links TRBV7-9 to TRBJ2-7, with 7 bases identical to TRBD1. V shed 5 bases and J 5 bases; nucleotides not matched to a gene: 12. The V gene's germline CDR1 is SEHNR and CDR2 FQNEAQ (reference sequence). This CDR3 has 15 residues.

In this sample, this clonotype turned up many times. The chain couples TRBV4-1 to TRBJ1-2; D remains unclear. Trimming shortened V by 0 bases and J by 4 bases, and 12 bases separated the two germline ends. The germline V gene encodes CDR1 MGHRA and CDR2 YSYEKL. This CDR3 is built from 15 residues. DNA for the CDR3: TGCGCCAGCAGCCAAGATTCCGGCAGATCCTATGGCTACACCTTC. This codes for CASSQDSGRSYGYTF.

The rearrangement links TRBV9 to TRBJ2-3, with TRBD2 matching over 8 bases. The CDR3 totals 18 residues. CDR1 is SGDLS, CDR2 YYNGEE, per germline. Trimming cost V 3 bases and J 4 bases; bases outside gene matches: 16. CDR3 bases: TGTGCCAGCAGCGAGGGGACGGATAGCGGGGCCGGGGCAGATACGCAGTATTTT. Its translation is CASSEGTDSGAGADTQYF.

On this clonotype: Sequence at one end of the junction differs from germline and may be a read error. V is TRBV28 and J is TRBJ1-1; D uncertain. CDR3 length: 16 residues. The germline gives CDR1 MDHEN, CDR2 SYDVKM. This CDR3 is CTSSPWTGSMNTEAFF. As DNA, the CDR3 is TGTACCAGCAGTCCGTGGACGGGATCCATGAACACTGAAGCTTTCTTT.

This clonotype was detected only a few times. This chain links TRBV18 with TRBJ1-5; 8 bases agree with TRBD1. Germline V CDR1 and CDR2: KGHSH, LQKENI. CDR3 size: 15 residues. The V and J ends lost 4 bases and 4 bases, in that order; junction bases with no gene match: 6. This chain's CDR3 is CASSLGTGRNQPQHF. CDR3 nucleotides: TGTGCCAGCTCACTGGGGACAGGACGGAATCAGCCCCAGCATTTT.

This clonotype was recorded many times. The V gene is TRBV5-1, the J gene TRBJ1-6; D perhaps matches TRBD1 (6 bases). The length of the CDR3 is 15 residues. With 6 bases removed from V and 0 bases from J, the gap between germline ends came to 10 bases. CDR1 and CDR2 from the germline V gene are SGHRS and YFSETQ. CDR3 loop: CASTLDSSYNSPLHF. The CDR3 DNA reads as TGCGCCAGCACCCTGGACAGCTCCTATAATTCACCCCTCCACTTT.

The chain has TRBV7-9 and TRBJ2-5, with D unclear. V was trimmed by 5 bases and J by 9 bases, leaving 10 bases between them. CDR1 and CDR2 (germline): SEHNR, FQNEAQ (reference sequence). The CDR3 is made up of 11 amino acids. In nucleotides, the CDR3 is TGTGCCAGCAGCCTGGCTTTGGCCCAGTACTTC. Protein sequence: CASSLALAQYF.

This clonotype was found many times. V usage is TRBV30 and J usage is TRBJ1-6; 7 bases fit TRBD1. Losses at the gene ends were 5 bases for V and 7 bases for J; bases not matched to a gene: 8. The CDR3 is made up of 14 amino acids. In germline, CDR1 is GTSNPN, CDR2 SVGIG (reference sequence). The CDR3 reads CAWEPGQQNSPLHF. CDR3 sequence (DNA): TGTGCCTGGGAGCCGGGACAGCAGAATTCACCCCTCCACTTT.

This clonotype has more than one count but fewer than ten. The chain employs TRBV10-3 and TRBJ1-3, with a tentative D call TRBD1 (6 bases). The germline V gene has CDR1 ENHRY and CDR2 SYGVKD. CDR3 length: 15 amino acids. V shed 8 bases and J shed 2 bases, with 16 bases lying between them. The CDR3 bases are TGTGCCATCTCGAGTGGGCAGGGGCCTGGAAACACCATATATTTT. Protein sequence: CAISSGQGPGNTIYF.

This clonotype was recorded many times. The V gene is TRBV9, the J gene TRBJ2-2; D possibly corresponds to TRBD2 (5 bases). CDR1 is SGDLS, CDR2 YYNGEE, per germline. The V gene lost 0 bases and the J gene lost 5 bases, with 11 bases spanning the gap. This CDR3 contains 15 residues. CDR3: CASSVGTSFTGELFF. CDR3 coding DNA: TGTGCCAGCAGCGTAGGGACTTCCTTTACCGGGGAGCTGTTTTTT.

This clonotype turned up a few times. V gene TRBV20-1 combines with J gene TRBJ1-1, with TRBD1 matching 10 bases. The V gene end was trimmed by 3 bases and the J gene end by 4 bases; junction bases not matched to a gene: 17. Per the germline V gene, CDR1 is DFQATT and CDR2 is SNEGSKA (reference sequence). This CDR3 has 18 amino acids. CDR3 in DNA: TGCAGTGCTAGGGGACAGGGGAGGAAGTTGTTGAGAGGCACTGAAGCTTTCTTT. Its translation is CSARGQGRKLLRGTEAFF.

This clonotype was detected ten times or more. The chain combines TRBV20-1 with TRBJ2-1; D is uncertain. The germline V gene has CDR1 DFQATT and CDR2 SNEGSKA (reference sequence). Deletions cut 3 bases from V and 5 bases from J, with 17 bases between. CDR3 length: 15 amino acids. As DNA, the CDR3 is TGCAGTGCTAGCGATCTCGGACGACCTGACAATGAGCAGTTCTTC. Residues: CSASDLGRPDNEQFF.